A selection of T cell receptor beta chains follows, all from one sample in a study of cytomegalovirus exposure and HLA in healthy donors. TCRdb keeps only in-frame clones here, not all; method: immunoSEQ multiplex PCR. The data hold approximately 150,000 clones, with about 65% observed a single time. The sample was PBMCs. Every receptor here comes from a woman aged 25 to 39 in good health and CMV-seronegative. Both conserved end residues are part of each CDR3. Each record gives: V gene, clone size, J gene, CDR3 length, D gene, CDR3 protein, CDR3 DNA. D genes are given only for firm matches. Size values are once, few and many counts, or a class for expanded clones, and some rows have none.

>TRBV19|few|TRBJ1-4|15|TRBD1
CASREGTAINEKLFF
TGTGCCAGTAGGGAAGGGACAGCAATTAATGAAAAACTGTTTTTT
>TRBV27|once|TRBJ2-7|11|TRBD2
CASGKGTGTTF
TGTGCCAGCGGGAAAGGGACGGGGACTACTTTC
>TRBV4-3|few|TRBJ2-1|13|TRBD2
CASSYSGRGEQFF
TGCGCCAGCAGCTACAGCGGGAGGGGTGAGCAGTTCTTC
>TRBV28|NA|TRBJ2-7|12|TRBD1
CATGQGRGEQYF
TGTGCCACCGGACAGGGAAGGGGCGAGCAGTACTTC
>TRBV1|NA|TRBJ2-1|14|NA
CTSSQGTGGNEQFF
TGCACCAGCAGCCAAGGGACAGGTGGGAATGAGCAGTTCTTC
>TRBV5-6|NA|TRBJ2-2|16|NA
CASSLNFGQGIGELFF
TGTGCCAGCAGCTTGAATTTTGGTCAGGGGATCGGGGAGCTGTTTTTT
>TRBV2|NA|TRBJ1-3|16|NA
CASSARQALSGNTIYF
TGTGCCAGCAGTGCGAGACAGGCCCTCTCTGGAAACACCATATATTTT
>TRBV7-9|few|TRBJ1-2|15|NA
CASSLVLSADYGYTF
TGTGCCAGCAGCCTCGTCCTTAGTGCTGACTATGGCTACACCTTC
>TRBV30|NA|TRBJ1-5|13|NA
CAWTAGGNQPQHF
TGTGCCTGGACGGCGGGGGGTAATCAGCCCCAGCATTTT
>TRBV7-6|NA|TRBJ2-1|17|NA
CASSSRGSGFSYNEQFF
TGTGCCAGCAGCTCCCGAGGTAGCGGATTCTCCTACAATGAGCAGTTCTTC
>TRBV25-1|NA|TRBJ2-4|17|TRBD1
CASSLGGGTGGRGNQYF
TGTGCCAGCAGTCTTGGTGGCGGGACAGGGGGCCGAGGAAACCAGTACTTC
>TRBV7-9|NA|TRBJ2-1|14|TRBD2
CAASGGRSYNEQFF
TGTGCCGCGAGCGGCGGGAGGTCCTACAATGAGCAGTTCTTC
>TRBV19|NA|TRBJ1-1|15|TRBD1
CASSTQGARYTEAFF
TGTGCCAGTAGTACCCAGGGGGCGCGGTACACTGAAGCTTTCTTT
>TRBV7-2|NA|TRBJ2-7|14|TRBD1
CASSWGQGAREQYF
TGTGCCAGCAGTTGGGGACAGGGGGCGCGCGAGCAGTACTTC
>TRBV5-1|few|TRBJ2-2|15|TRBD1
CASSLGDRGTGELFF
TGCGCCAGCAGCTTGGGGGACAGGGGTACCGGGGAGCTGTTTTTT
>TRBV4-1|NA|TRBJ1-1|13|NA
CASSQWLNTEAFF
TGCGCCAGCAGCCAATGGCTGAACACTGAAGCTTTCTTT
>TRBV7-2|NA|TRBJ1-1|14|TRBD1
CASSMDRPNTEAFF
TGTGCCAGCAGCATGGACAGGCCGAACACTGAAGCTTTCTTT
>TRBV29-1|NA|TRBJ2-7|16|NA
CSVELPVQLNSYEQYF
TGCAGCGTTGAGCTACCGGTACAGCTTAACTCCTACGAGCAGTACTTC
>TRBV11-1|NA|TRBJ1-1|14|NA
CASSRRARDTEAFF
TGTGCCAGCAGCCGCAGGGCAAGGGACACTGAAGCTTTCTTT
>TRBV7-9|NA|TRBJ2-3|17|NA
CASSPGSSALATDTQYF
TGTGCCAGCAGCCCTGGCTCAAGCGCACTTGCAACAGATACGCAGTATTTT
>TRBV4-1|NA|TRBJ2-5|16|TRBD1
CASSPRDRGLTETQYF
TGCGCCAGCAGCCCCCGGGACAGGGGGCTCACGGAGACCCAGTACTTC
>TRBV1|NA|TRBJ2-7|16|NA
CTSSHRPGAGLPEQYF
TGCACCAGCAGCCATCGGCCCGGGGCGGGGCTCCCCGAGCAGTACTTC
>TRBV2|NA|TRBJ1-5|15|TRBD1
CASSPTGALNQPQHF
TGTGCCAGCAGTCCTACAGGGGCTTTGAATCAGCCCCAGCATTTT
>TRBV7-9|NA|TRBJ1-2|15|NA
CASSLGSKVADGYTF
TGTGCCAGCAGCTTAGGGAGTAAGGTCGCGGATGGCTACACCTTC
>TRBV5-1|few|TRBJ2-1|18|TRBD1
CASSYHTGVRSSYNEQFF
TGCGCCAGCAGCTATCATACAGGGGTTAGAAGCTCCTACAATGAGCAGTTCTTC
>TRBV28|NA|TRBJ2-7|12|NA
CASSGPAYEQYF
TGTGCCAGCAGTGGGCCAGCCTACGAGCAGTACTTC
>TRBV5-1|NA|TRBJ2-3|16|NA
CASSLVPSASTDTQYF
TGCGCCAGCAGCTTGGTCCCTAGCGCGAGCACAGATACGCAGTATTTT
>TRBV7-2|NA|TRBJ2-1|16|NA
CASSLAGGTTYNEQFF
TGTGCCAGCAGCTTAGCCGGCGGGACGACCTACAATGAGCAGTTCTTC
>TRBV7-9|NA|TRBJ2-5|13|NA
CASSPGLEETQYF
TGTGCCAGCAGCCCAGGGTTGGAAGAGACCCAGTACTTC
>TRBV28|NA|TRBJ2-7|15|TRBD1
CASSLAGQGSYEQYF
TGTGCCAGCAGTTTAGCGGGACAGGGATCCTACGAGCAGTACTTC
>TRBV30|once|TRBJ2-2|14|NA
CAWSKDTLTGELFF
TGTGCCTGGAGCAAGGACACACTCACCGGGGAGCTGTTTTTT
>TRBV11-2|once|TRBJ2-1|15|NA
CASSLGTTLTDEQFF
TGTGCCAGCAGCTTAGGGACTACCCTGACCGATGAGCAGTTCTTC
>TRBV6-1|NA|TRBJ1-3|14|NA
CASSVLSSGNTIYF
TGTGCCAGCAGTGTCTTGAGCTCTGGAAACACCATATATTTT
>TRBV28|NA|TRBJ2-4|13|TRBD2
CASSPSGRNIQYF
TGTGCCAGCAGCCCTAGCGGAAGAAACATTCAGTACTTC
>TRBV2|NA|TRBJ2-3|14|NA
CASKTLESTDTQYF
TGTGCCAGCAAGACCCTAGAGAGCACAGATACGCAGTATTTT
>TRBV4-1|NA|TRBJ2-5|13|NA
CASSQTGTETQYF
TGCGCCAGCAGCCAAACAGGGACCGAGACCCAGTACTTC
>TRBV6-1|NA|TRBJ2-4|11|NA
CASVGEDIQYF
TGTGCCAGCGTCGGGGAGGACATTCAGTACTTC
>TRBV11-2|few|TRBJ1-2|17|TRBD1
CASSSWSTGDPNYGYTF
TGTGCCAGCAGCTCCTGGTCAACAGGGGACCCTAACTATGGCTACACCTTC
>TRBV10-2|NA|TRBJ2-2|17|NA
CASSLFTLTPGTGELFF
TGCGCCAGCAGCCTATTTACTCTTACCCCGGGGACCGGGGAGCTGTTTTTT
>TRBV7-6|few|TRBJ2-7|15|TRBD2
CASSRGTSGRNEQYF
TGTGCCAGCAGCCGGGGGACTAGCGGGAGAAACGAGCAGTACTTC
>TRBV7-9|NA|TRBJ2-1|15|TRBD1
CASSSTGDSYNEQFF
TGTGCCAGCAGCTCAACAGGGGATTCCTACAATGAGCAGTTCTTC
>TRBV28|NA|TRBJ2-7|13|TRBD2
CASTTGGRNEQYF
TGTGCCAGCACCACGGGAGGGCGAAACGAGCAGTACTTC
>TRBV28|NA|TRBJ1-3|17|NA
CASSLLMGESSGNTIYF
TGTGCCAGCAGTTTATTAATGGGAGAAAGCTCTGGAAACACCATATATTTT
>TRBV28|NA|TRBJ2-7|14|TRBD1
CASRSGQGRYEQYF
TGTGCCAGCAGATCAGGACAGGGCCGCTACGAGCAGTACTTC
>TRBV7-6|NA|TRBJ2-1|15|TRBD1
CASSPGTGTYNEQFF
TGTGCCAGCAGCCCCGGGACAGGTACCTACAATGAGCAGTTCTTC
>TRBV28|NA|TRBJ2-7|14|NA
CASTVLRGSSEQYF
TGTGCCAGCACGGTATTAAGAGGGAGCAGCGAGCAGTACTTC
>TRBV7-2|NA|TRBJ2-2|18|TRBD2
CASSSYPGTSGRGGELFF
TGTGCCAGCAGCTCCTACCCCGGGACTAGCGGGAGGGGCGGGGAGCTGTTTTTT
>TRBV5-6|NA|TRBJ1-2|14|NA
CASSAVRGDYGYTF
TGTGCCAGCAGCGCGGTAAGGGGTGACTATGGCTACACCTTC
>TRBV11-1|NA|TRBJ2-2|16|TRBD2
CASSYLAGGPIGELFF
TGTGCCAGCAGTTACCTAGCGGGAGGGCCTATCGGGGAGCTGTTTTTT
>TRBV4-1|NA|TRBJ1-2|12|NA
CASSQEEYGYTF
TGCGCCAGCAGCCAAGAGGAGTATGGCTACACCTTC